This paragraph reports one T cell receptor (beta chain). Its matching antigen is unknown. From germline, CDR1 is MNHNS and CDR2 SASEGT. V was trimmed by 11 bases and J by 7 bases, leaving 23 bases between them. The length of the CDR3 is 14 residues. The sample originates from a study of T cell repertoires in ileal Crohn's disease. Whole-study context: Patients had a median approximately 7.5-year disease duration, and approximately 36% were active smokers.

Overall study results and limits: Endoscopic recurrence occurred in every patient whose clonality exceeded 26.8%. Active smokers at surgery had more clonal expansions than non-smokers.

Using immunoSEQ multiplex PCR, the repertoire was profiled, and TCRdb retains in-frame clones only, with some absent. The sample has approximately 8,200 clones; 95% to 96% are singletons. Sequencing was performed on ileal tissue. The chain uses TRBV6-1 and TRBJ1-2; the D is unclear. The TCR sequence derives from an adult with Crohn's disease. CDR3 region: CAGRPLEEAVGYTF. CDR3 DNA sequence: TGTGCCGGCCGACCCTTAGAGGAAGCGGTTGGCTACACCTTC.